The table lists the clone carrying this T cell receptor (beta chain) with a few counts. Original methodology: It was from reference gene primer amplification that nucleated cell counts were estimated. Libraries were prepared by immunoSEQ multiplex PCR; TCRdb keeps only in-frame clonotypes and omits some of them. For V, J and clone size, that table is used; D and trimming come from the DNA. The table includes under 150,000 clones, around 81% detected once. The sample belongs to a study of blood T cell repertoires in COVID-19. Study in general: Donors in the United States, Italy and Spain gave samples during acute or convalescent COVID-19. PBMCs, B-cell-depleted T cells, or T cells provided the cDNA or gDNA that made up the material.

V was trimmed by 1 base and J by 10 bases, leaving 14 bases between them. This CDR3 region has 15 residues. The germline gives CDR1 SGHAT, CDR2 FQNNGV. The specimen sequenced was peripheral blood. The chain combines TRBV11-2 with TRBJ1-6, with D hard to call. The sequence derives from a man aged 35 to 55 with active or convalescent COVID-19. The CDR3 here is CASSLVGGSRSPLHF. In DNA, the CDR3 is TGTGCCAGCAGCTTAGTGGGCGGGAGCCGGTCACCCCTCCACTTT.